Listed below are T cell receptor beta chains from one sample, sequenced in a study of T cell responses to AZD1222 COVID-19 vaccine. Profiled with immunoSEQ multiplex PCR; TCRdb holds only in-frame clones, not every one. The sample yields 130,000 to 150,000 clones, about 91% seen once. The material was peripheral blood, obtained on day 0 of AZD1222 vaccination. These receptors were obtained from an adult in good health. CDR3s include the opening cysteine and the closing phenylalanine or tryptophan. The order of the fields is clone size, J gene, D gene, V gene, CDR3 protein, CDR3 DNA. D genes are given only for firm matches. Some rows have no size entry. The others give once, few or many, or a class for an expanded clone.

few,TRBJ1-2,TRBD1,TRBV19,CASGADRGYGYTF,TGTGCCTCTGGCGCGGACAGGGGCTATGGCTACACCTTC
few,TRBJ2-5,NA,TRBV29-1,CSVAGSLGETQYF,TGCAGCGTTGCGGGCAGTTTGGGGGAGACCCAGTACTTC
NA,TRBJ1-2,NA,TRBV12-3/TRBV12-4,CASSPGDGYTF,TGTGCCAGCAGTCCAGGGGATGGCTACACCTTC
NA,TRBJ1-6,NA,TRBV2,CASTGFDRSPLHF,TGTGCCAGCACCGGTTTTGACAGATCCCCCCTCCACTTT
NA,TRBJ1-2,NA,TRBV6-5,CASSQSNYGYTF,TGTGCCAGCAGTCAGTCTAACTATGGCTACACCTTC
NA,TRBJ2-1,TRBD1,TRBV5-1,CASSATGGLSYNEQFF,TGCGCCAGCAGCGCGACAGGGGGCCTTTCCTACAATGAGCAGTTCTTC
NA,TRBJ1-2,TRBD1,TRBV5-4,CASSSINLGTAYGYTF,TGTGCCAGCAGCTCCATCAACCTGGGGACAGCCTATGGCTACACCTTC
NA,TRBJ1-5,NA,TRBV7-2,CASSLEGRGNQPQHF,TGTGCCAGCAGCCTAGAGGGGAGGGGCAATCAGCCCCAGCATTTT
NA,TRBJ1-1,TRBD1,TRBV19,CASSILGGNTEAFF,TGTGCCAGTAGTATACTAGGGGGCAACACTGAAGCTTTCTTT
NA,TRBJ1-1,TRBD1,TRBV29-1,CSARQGGGSEAFF,TGCAGCGCCCGACAGGGGGGAGGATCTGAAGCTTTCTTT
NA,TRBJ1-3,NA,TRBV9,CASSAGDSRVPGNTIYF,TGTGCCAGCAGCGCCGGCGACAGCAGGGTCCCTGGAAACACCATATATTTT
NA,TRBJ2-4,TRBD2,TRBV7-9,CASSVTIAGGKNIQYF,TGTGCCAGCAGCGTCACAATAGCGGGAGGCAAAAACATTCAGTACTTC
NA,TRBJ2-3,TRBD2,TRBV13,CATTSGRLGDTQYF,TGTGCCACCACTAGCGGGAGGCTTGGAGATACGCAGTATTTT
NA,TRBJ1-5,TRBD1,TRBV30,CAWQTGASGNQPQHF,TGTGCCTGGCAGACAGGGGCGTCGGGCAATCAGCCCCAGCATTTT
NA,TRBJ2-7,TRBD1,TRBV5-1,CASSFQTGVPTYEQYF,TGCGCCAGCAGCTTCCAGACAGGGGTCCCAACCTACGAGCAGTACTTC
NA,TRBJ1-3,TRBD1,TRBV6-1,CASSATGSGGANTIYF,TGTGCCAGCAGTGCGACAGGGTCGGGAGGCGCGAACACCATATATTTT
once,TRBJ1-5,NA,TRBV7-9,CASSSDWEVNQPQHF,TGTGCCAGCAGCTCGGACTGGGAGGTTAATCAGCCCCAGCATTTT
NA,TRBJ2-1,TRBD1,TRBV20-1,CSASSGQGQTNEQFF,TGCAGTGCTAGTTCGGGACAGGGCCAGACTAATGAGCAGTTCTTC
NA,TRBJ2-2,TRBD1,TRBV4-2,CASSLLRSGQGTAGELFF,TGTGCCAGCAGCCTTCTCCGCTCCGGACAGGGGACGGCCGGGGAGCTGTTTTTT
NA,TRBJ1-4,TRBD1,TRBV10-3,CAISERGTENEKLFF,TGTGCCATCAGTGAGCGTGGGACAGAGAATGAAAAACTGTTTTTT
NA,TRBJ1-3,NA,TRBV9,CASSVPSSGNTIYF,TGTGCCAGCAGCGTCCCAAGCTCTGGAAACACCATATATTTT
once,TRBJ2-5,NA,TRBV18,CASSPQGETQYF,TGTGCCAGCTCACCACAGGGAGAGACCCAGTACTTC
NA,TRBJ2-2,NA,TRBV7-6,CASSTPHGPTGELFF,TGTGCCAGCAGCACACCACATGGGCCCACCGGGGAGCTGTTTTTT
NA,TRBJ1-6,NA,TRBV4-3,CASSPARSSYNSPLHF,TGCGCCAGCAGCCCCGCGCGGAGCTCCTATAATTCACCCCTCCACTTT
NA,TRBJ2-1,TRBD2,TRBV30,CAWTPPAGLAAEQFF,TGTGCCTGGACCCCCCCCGCAGGGCTAGCGGCTGAGCAGTTCTTC
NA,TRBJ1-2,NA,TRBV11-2,CASSLGINYGYTF,TGTGCCAGCAGCTTGGGGATTAACTATGGCTACACCTTC
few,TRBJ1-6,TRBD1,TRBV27,CASGTGTYYNSPLHF,TGTGCCAGCGGGACAGGGACGTATTATAATTCACCCCTCCACTTT
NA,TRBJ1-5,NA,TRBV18,CASSPVGEWDQPQHF,TGTGCCAGCTCACCCGTGGGGGAGTGGGATCAGCCCCAGCATTTT
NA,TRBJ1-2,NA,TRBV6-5,CASSSRFGGYTF,TGTGCCAGCAGTTCGAGGTTCGGGGGCTACACCTTC
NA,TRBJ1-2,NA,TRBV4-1,CASSQGVSGYGYTF,TGCGCCAGCAGCCAAGGAGTATCCGGCTATGGCTACACCTTC
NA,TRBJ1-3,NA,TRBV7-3,CASSPDGGFGNTIYF,TGTGCCAGCAGCCCGGACGGGGGGTTTGGAAACACCATATATTTT
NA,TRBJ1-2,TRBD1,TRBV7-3,CASSFGQGGGYTF,TGTGCCAGCAGCTTCGGACAGGGAGGTGGCTACACCTTC
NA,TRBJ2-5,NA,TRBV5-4,CASSTRQDPQETQYF,TGTGCCAGCAGCACAAGACAAGACCCGCAAGAGACCCAGTACTTC
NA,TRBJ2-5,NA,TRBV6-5,CASSGPRVETQYF,TGTGCCAGCAGCGGACCTCGGGTGGAGACCCAGTACTTC
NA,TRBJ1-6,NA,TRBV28,CASSFINSPLHF,TGTGCCAGCAGTTTTATTAATTCACCCCTCCACTTT
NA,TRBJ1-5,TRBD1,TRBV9,CASSAASGTDSNQPQHF,TGTGCCAGCAGCGCAGCCAGCGGGACAGATAGCAATCAGCCCCAGCATTTT
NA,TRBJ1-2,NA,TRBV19,CARVRGTF,TGTGCCAGGGTCCGTGGCACCTTC
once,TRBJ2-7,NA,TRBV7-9,CASSFTGTPYEQYF,TGTGCCAGCAGCTTCACGGGGACCCCCTACGAGCAGTACTTC
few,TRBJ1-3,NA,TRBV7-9,CASSLEQGEGNTIYF,TGTGCCAGCAGCTTAGAACAGGGCGAAGGAAACACCATATATTTT
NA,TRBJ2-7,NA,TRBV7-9,CASSGYRWVEQYF,TGTGCCAGCAGCGGCTACAGATGGGTCGAGCAGTACTTC
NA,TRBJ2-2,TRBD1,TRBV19,CASSIKGALNTGELFF,TGTGCCAGTAGTATCAAGGGGGCTCTGAACACCGGGGAGCTGTTTTTT
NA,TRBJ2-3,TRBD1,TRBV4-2,CASSPPGTGADTQYF,TGTGCCAGCAGCCCCCCCGGGACAGGGGCAGATACGCAGTATTTT
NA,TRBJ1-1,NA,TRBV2,CASSEWQGGTEAFF,TGTGCCAGCAGTGAATGGCAGGGCGGAACTGAAGCTTTCTTT
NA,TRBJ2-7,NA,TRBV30,CAWGRDSYEQYF,TGTGCCTGGGGACGAGACAGCTACGAGCAGTACTTC
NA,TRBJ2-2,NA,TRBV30,CAWGPAGELFF,TGTGCCTGGGGCCCCGCGGGGGAGCTGTTTTTT
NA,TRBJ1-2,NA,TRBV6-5,CASRGLNYGYTF,TGTGCCAGCAGGGGACTTAACTATGGCTACACCTTC
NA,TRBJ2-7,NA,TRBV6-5,CASAVPGAYEQYF,TGTGCCAGCGCTGTACCGGGTGCCTACGAGCAGTACTTC
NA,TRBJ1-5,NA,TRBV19,CASRRRGGAVNQPQHF,TGTGCCAGTAGGCGAAGGGGTGGGGCAGTTAATCAGCCCCAGCATTTT
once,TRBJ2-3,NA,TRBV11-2,CASSLWKDTQYF,TGTGCCAGCAGCCTTTGGAAGGATACGCAGTATTTT
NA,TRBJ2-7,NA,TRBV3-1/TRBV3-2,CASSFLNGPEQYF,TGTGCCAGCAGCTTCCTTAATGGCCCCGAGCAGTACTTC
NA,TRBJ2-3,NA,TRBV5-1,CASSLARLKDTQYF,TGCGCCAGCAGCTTGGCCAGACTCAAGGATACGCAGTATTTT
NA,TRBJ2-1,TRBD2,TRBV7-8,CASTLLAGSPSSYNEQFF,TGTGCCAGCACCCTGCTAGCGGGATCCCCCAGCTCCTACAATGAGCAGTTCTTC
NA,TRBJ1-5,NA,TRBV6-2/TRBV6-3,CASSFGGSKPQHF,TGTGCCAGCAGTTTCGGGGGTTCAAAGCCCCAGCATTTT
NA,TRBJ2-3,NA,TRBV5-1,CASSLSSRGTDTQYF,TGCGCCAGCAGCTTGTCTAGTAGAGGCACAGATACGCAGTATTTT
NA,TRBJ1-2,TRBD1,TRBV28,CASSSDRDGYGYTF,TGTGCCAGCAGCTCGGACAGGGATGGCTATGGCTACACCTTC
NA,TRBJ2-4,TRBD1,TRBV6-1,CASSESTGSGMVAKNIQYF,TGTGCCAGCAGTGAATCGACAGGGTCTGGTATGGTAGCCAAAAACATTCAGTACTTC
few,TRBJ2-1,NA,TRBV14,CASSHRDFPIDDEQFF,TGTGCCAGCAGCCACCGGGACTTCCCCATTGACGATGAGCAGTTCTTC
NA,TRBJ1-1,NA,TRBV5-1,CASSLLANTEAFF,TGCGCCAGCAGCTTGTTGGCGAACACTGAAGCTTTCTTT
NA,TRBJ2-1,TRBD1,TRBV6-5,CASRGQGSYNEQFF,TGTGCCAGCAGGGGACAGGGCTCCTACAATGAGCAGTTCTTC